A single sample gave rise to the 26 T cell receptor beta chains below, sequenced in a study of prognosis after radiotherapy for stage I lung cancer. Template was genomic DNA; TCR beta CDR3 amplified in two multiplex PCR rounds. Used in first-round PCR were primers specific to each TRBV and TRBJ gene. Each CDR3 protein is one row after TCRdb ran MiXCR on the multiplex PCR reads. This table has nearly 35,000 distinct CDR3 sequences, around 35% appearing once. Sequencing used PBMCs, obtained before or after stereotactic body radiation therapy (not recorded which). All receptors derive from a donor over 45 with non-small cell lung cancer.

V usage is TRBV30 and J usage is TRBJ2-1; no clear D gene. The CDR3 loop spans 12 amino acids. Trimming removed 4 bases from V and 7 bases from J, with 11 bases in between. Germline V gene data show CDR1 as GTSNPN and CDR2 as SVGIG (reference sequence). The CDR3 loop is CAWKRTGNEQFF. DNA of the CDR3: TGTGCCTGGAAGAGGACCGGGAATGAGCAGTTCTTC.

This clonotype was counted ten times or more. The chain is built from TRBV5-1 and TRBJ1-1; the D is unclear. This CDR3 has 12 residues. CDR1 and CDR2 from the germline V gene are SGHRS and YFSETQ. V lost 0 bases, J lost 6 bases, and 6 bases lay in between. The CDR3 region has the DNA TGCGCCAGCAGCTTGGAGGGTTCTGAAGCTTTCTTT. Encoded protein: CASSLEGSEAFF.

In its sample, this clonotype was seen many times. The chain employs TRBV12-3 or TRBV12-4 and TRBJ1-5; 7 nucleotides align to TRBD1. V lost 5 bases, J lost 1 base, and 11 bases stayed unmatched. The CDR3 spans 17 residues. The CDR3 loop is CASSLGSGTASNQPQHF. In nucleotides, the CDR3 is TGTGCCAGCAGTCTAGGGTCCGGGACAGCGAGCAATCAGCCCCAGCATTTT.

With respect to this clonotype: This may arise from a read error, as a much more abundant clone is one base away. The chain couples TRBV6-9 to TRBJ1-5; a weak D match, TRBD1 (5 bases). This CDR3 contains 16 residues. CDR1 is MNHGY, CDR2 SVAAGI, per germline. CDR3 region: CAGSYRETVPNQPQHF. Written as DNA, the CDR3 is TGTGCCGGCAGTTACCGCGAGACAGTGCCCAATCAGCCCCAGCATTTT.

The V and J genes are TRBV10-2 and TRBJ2-2; D gene unclear. The V gene lost 8 bases and the J gene lost 2 bases, with 9 bases spanning the gap. CDR3 length equals 13 residues. CDR1 and CDR2 (germline): WSHSY, SAAADI. CDR3 region: CASRRLNTGELFF. The CDR3 coding sequence is TGCGCCAGCCGCAGGCTAAACACCGGGGAGCTGTTTTTT.

The chain carries TRBV24-1 and TRBJ1-2, with D unresolved. Germline values: CDR1 KGHDR, CDR2 SFDVKD. The CDR3 covers 16 residues. Deletions cut 2 bases from V and 1 base from J, with 13 bases between. DNA for the CDR3: TGTGCCACCAGTGATTCCCCGGGTACGGTTAACTATGGCTACACCTTC. Its protein is CATSDSPGTVNYGYTF.

This clonotype was observed at least ten times. The chain links TRBV19 to TRBJ1-5, with 10 nucleotides matching TRBD1. Trimming took 5 bases from V and 3 from J; bases not matched to a gene: 10. The germline gives CDR1 LNHDA, CDR2 SQIVND (reference sequence). CDR3 length equals 17 residues. The CDR3 reads CASSGNPGTGDNQPQHF. The CDR3 DNA reads TGTGCCAGTAGTGGGAATCCCGGGACAGGGGACAATCAGCCCCAGCATTTT.

The chain has TRBV30 and TRBJ2-7; TRBD1 matches 10 bases. Germline CDR1 is GTSNPN and CDR2 is SVGIG (reference sequence). Germline trimming cut 0 bases from V and 4 bases from J; bases unmatched to any gene: 15. This CDR3 has 18 amino acids. CDR3 DNA sequence: TGTGCCTGGAGTGTCACTATTCCGGGACAGGGGACTAATTACGAGCAGTACTTC. This codes for CAWSVTIPGQGTNYEQYF.

This clonotype was recorded many times. At one end, the junction sequence differs from germline, possibly due to a read error. The genes are TRBV5-4 and TRBJ1-1; unclear D gene. The CDR3 is made up of 13 amino acids. Looked up from germline, CDR1 is SGHNT and CDR2 is YYREEE (reference sequence). DNA of the CDR3: TGTGCCAGCAGCCTGGCCGGGCAGCCCTACGGATCATTT. Amino acid sequence: CASSLAGQPYGSF.

The table lists this clonotype with many counts. The chain combines TRBV12-3 or TRBV12-4 with TRBJ2-7; D not resolved. Trimming removed 5 bases from V and 5 bases from J, with 16 bases in between. CDR3 length: 14 residues. The CDR3 is CASSLVGIWNEQYF. The DNA for the CDR3 is TGTGCCAGCAGTCTAGTCGGCATTTGGAACGAGCAGTACTTC.

This clonotype was picked up many times. This chain uses TRBV24-1 with TRBJ2-3; the D gene is possibly TRBD1 (6 bases). V was cut by 4 bases and J by 0 bases, with 13 bases left in between. The CDR3 covers 16 residues. CDR1 KGHDR and CDR2 SFDVKD come from the germline V gene. DNA for the CDR3: TGTGCCACCAGTGACCCGACAGGAGAGAGCACAGATACGCAGTATTTT. Protein sequence: CATSDPTGESTDTQYF.

This clonotype was picked up a small number of times. The CDR3 region has the DNA TGTGCCAGCAGCCCCCGACAGGAGAGATCATATAATTCACCCCTCCACTTT. Encoded protein: CASSPRQERSYNSPLHF. This chain links TRBV7-2 with TRBJ1-6; D might be TRBD1 (6 bases). The CDR3 consists of 17 residues. Germline lookup yields CDR1 SGHTA and CDR2 FQGNSA. V shed 5 bases and J shed 4 bases, with 18 bases lying between them.

This clonotype is judged medium-sized (0.01 to 0.1%). V and J are TRBV11-2 and TRBJ1-2, with D possibly TRBD1 on 6 matching bases. Trimming took off 10 bases at V and 1 base at J, with 16 bases between the two ends. Germline CDR1 is SGHAT and CDR2 is FQNNGV. The CDR3 contains 14 residues. Here the CDR3 reads CATSQGVVNYGYTF. The CDR3 coding sequence is TGTGCCACCTCACAGGGAGTGGTTAACTATGGCTACACCTTC.

This clonotype was recorded only once. The V and J genes are TRBV19 and TRBJ2-7; D is possibly TRBD2 (5 bases). V gave up 7 bases and J gave up 10 bases, with 14 bases separating them. The CDR3 is 11 residues long. Germline V gives CDR1 LNHDA, CDR2 SQIVND (reference sequence). Written as DNA, the CDR3 is TGTGCCAGTAAACAGCGAGACTATCAGTACTTC. Translated: CASKQRDYQYF. Full variable domain (rest looked up from reference TRBV19 and TRBJ2-7): DGGITQSPKYLFRKEGQNVTLSCEQNLNHDAMYWYRQDPGQGLRLIYYSQIVNDFQKGDIAEGYSVSREKKESFPLTVTSAQKNPTAFYLCASKQRDYQYFGPGTRLTVT.

This clonotype has a single count. V and J are TRBV6-2 or TRBV6-3 and TRBJ1-5; 9 bases map to TRBD1. The CDR3 spans 14 residues. In germline, CDR1 is MNHEY, CDR2 SVGEGT. With 7 bases clipped from V and 4 bases from J, the junction kept 5 bases outside the gene matches. CDR3 sequence: CASIQGTGNQPQHF. The DNA of the CDR3 is TGTGCCAGCATCCAGGGGACAGGGAATCAGCCCCAGCATTTT.

Details on this clonotype: A read error is likely here: a far larger clone is one base away. V usage is TRBV12-3 or TRBV12-4 and J usage is TRBJ2-2; D remains unclear. The CDR3 length is 13 residues. CDR3 residues: CASSWSSTWELFF. The CDR3 bases are TGTGCCAGCAGTTGGAGCAGCACCTGGGAGCTGTTTTTT.

CDR3: CASSLMGDNEQFF. The CDR3 coding sequence is TGTGCCAGCAGCTTAATGGGGGACAATGAGCAGTTCTTC. The gene calls are TRBV7-3 and TRBJ2-1, with D possibly being TRBD1 or TRBD2 (5 bases each). The V end lost 1 base, the J end lost 5 bases, and 6 bases lay between the germline ends. The germline V gene encodes CDR1 SGHTA and CDR2 FQGTGA. The CDR3 runs 13 residues.

This clonotype was recorded many times. The chain joins TRBV11-2 to TRBJ2-2, with 13 bases matching TRBD2. V was pared by 0 bases and J by 6 bases, with 7 bases of the junction left unmatched. CDR1 SGHAT and CDR2 FQNNGV come from the germline V gene. This CDR3 has 18 residues. The CDR3 loop reads CASSLEWTSGGLAGELFF. CDR3 nucleotide sequence: TGTGCCAGCAGCTTAGAATGGACTAGCGGGGGCTTGGCCGGGGAGCTGTTTTTT.

This chain's CDR3 is CASRRGGGNYGYTF. The CDR3 region has the DNA TGTGCCAGCAGACGGGGGGGGGGTAACTATGGCTACACCTTC. This chain joins TRBV28 and TRBJ1-2; a possible D gene is TRBD1 (5 bases). Between the trimmed V and J ends, which lost 6 bases and 1 base, there was a span of 12 bases. The CDR3 is 14 amino acids. CDR1 and CDR2 from the germline V gene are MDHEN and SYDVKM.

A word on this clonotype: This sequence is one base from a far larger clone and is likely a read error. DNA for the CDR3: TGTGCCAGCATTTACGGGACGGACACCGGGGAGCTGTTTTTT. It translates to CASIYGTDTGELFF. The J gene is TRBJ2-2, the V gene TRBV12-3 or TRBV12-4; D may be TRBD1 or TRBD2 (5 bases each). Trimming removed 7 bases at V and 3 bases at J, with 12 bases between. The CDR3 is 14 amino acids.

This clonotype is deemed medium-sized. The genes are TRBV20-1 and TRBJ1-2; 7 nucleotides align to TRBD1. V trimming: 6 bases; J trimming: 2 bases; junction bases outside the gene matches: 3. Germline V gives CDR1 DFQATT, CDR2 SNEGSKA (reference sequence). CDR3 length: 12 amino acids. The CDR3 loop is CSAGTVNYGYTF. In nucleotides, the CDR3 is TGCAGTGCCGGGACAGTAAACTATGGCTACACCTTC.

Remarks on this clonotype: A far larger clone is one base from this, pointing to a likely read error. V gene TRBV6-1 combines with J gene TRBJ1-3; D unclear. This CDR3 region has 15 residues. Per germline, CDR1 MNHNS and CDR2 SASEGT. Here the CDR3 reads CASSDSWKYGSTIYF. CDR3 DNA: TGTGCCAGCAGTGACTCTTGGAAGTACGGAAGCACCATATATTTT.

This clonotype was detected many times. This rearrangement joins TRBV5-1 to TRBJ2-3; no clear D. Germline CDR1 and CDR2: SGHRS and YFSETQ. V shed 0 bases and J shed 0 bases, with 11 bases lying between them. The CDR3 contains 16 residues. The CDR3 is CASSLEGRSSTDTQYF. The CDR3 nucleotides are TGCGCCAGCAGCTTGGAAGGCAGATCTAGCACAGATACGCAGTATTTT. Looking up the rest from reference TRBV5-1 and TRBJ2-3 gives the full variable domain: KAGVTQTPRYLIKTRGQQVTLSCSPISGHRSVSWYQQTPGQGLQFLFEYFSETQRNKGNFPGRFSGRQFSNSRSEMNVSTLELGDSALYLCASSLEGRSSTDTQYFGPGTRLTVL.

The rearrangement joins TRBV19 to TRBJ1-1; D remains ambiguous. This CDR3 is 15 amino acids long. Germline V lookup: CDR1 LNHDA, CDR2 SQIVND (reference sequence). Trimming cost V 7 bases and J 3 bases, with 18 bases left between them. CDR3 coding DNA: TGTGCCAGTACTCGTCCCCCAGGATGGGACACTGAAGCTTTCTTT. As protein: CASTRPPGWDTEAFF.

This clonotype showed up many times. With a much larger clone just one base away, this may be a read error. The chain has TRBV4-1 and TRBJ1-4; 7 nucleotides match TRBD1. There are 15 residues in the CDR3. The V segment lost 0 bases and the J segment 16 bases; nucleotides outside the gene matches: 14. Germline V gene lookup returns CDR1 MGHRA and CDR2 YSYEKL. The CDR3 DNA sequence: TGCGCCAGCAGCCAAGATAGGGGCAGGGGGAATAGGGAGTTTTTT. Its protein is CASSQDRGRGNREFF.

The sample holds many counts of this clonotype. This chain links TRBV6-1 with TRBJ2-3, with 9 nucleotides matching TRBD1. This CDR3 has 14 amino acids. Germline V CDR1 and CDR2: MNHNS, SASEGT. V shed 6 bases and J 4 bases; nucleotides not matched to a gene: 5. The CDR3 loop reads CASRGQGQSDTQYF. In DNA form, the CDR3 reads TGTGCCAGCAGGGGACAGGGTCAATCAGATACGCAGTATTTT.